The T cell receptor (beta chain) under discussion was sequenced for a study of CXCR3-negative and CXCR3-positive naive CD8 T cells. Study as a whole: Across all libraries, TRB reads numbered roughly 140 million, with about 1.5 +/- 0.3 million in each library.

The CDR3 consists of 11 residues. Germline CDR1 is DFQATT and CDR2 is SNEGSKA (reference sequence). The libraries of TRB cDNA were prepared using 5' RACE with UMI labels. TCRdb reanalyzed the 5' RACE reads and collapses them to one entry per CDR3 protein, without DNA. This sample lists 70,000 to 95,000 distinct CDR3 sequences; its ten largest clones have about 1.5%. The sequence came from a human donor in good health. Some clones in this sample may be carry-over from other donors' samples. Sequenced sample: naive CXCR3- CD8+ T cells from blood. Noted subset: CD45RO-CCR7+CD27+CD95- naive CD8+ T cells lacking CXCR3 (TNR3-). This chain uses TRBV20-1 with TRBJ2-1; the TCRdb call, TRBD1, lacks DNA for checking. The CDR3 here is CSAAGTVQQFF.